This is a list of T cell receptor beta chains from one sample in a study of CD8+ T cells in alopecia areata. The data were produced by immunoSEQ multiplex PCR, yet TCRdb's version contains in-frame clones alone and is incomplete. The table records over 15,000 clones, 50% to 75% of them present only once. Sequencing used skin. These receptors all stem from a human donor with alopecia areata. The CDR3 runs from the conserved cysteine through the conserved F or W. D genes are given only for firm matches. Expanded clones are given a class, and other clones once, few, many or no size at all.

CDR3nt,CDR3aa,d_gene,v_gene,abundance,j_gene
TGTGCCAGCACCGGAGCGGTCGGACAGGGGAAAGTCTATGGCTACACCTTC,CASTGAVGQGKVYGYTF,TRBD1,TRBV7-9,.,TRBJ1-2
TGTGCCAGCTCTGGAGGGGGCAATCAGCCCCAGCATTTT,CASSGGGNQPQHF,.,TRBV6-5,.,TRBJ1-5
TGTGCCAGTAGTATCGTGTCATCCGAGTCCTACGAGCAGTACTTC,CASSIVSSESYEQYF,.,TRBV19,once,TRBJ2-7
TGCGCCAGCAGCCCACGCTATTCCAGCGGGAGGGCAGATACGCAGTATTTT,CASSPRYSSGRADTQYF,TRBD2,TRBV4-1,.,TRBJ2-3
TGTGCCAGCAGCTTGGAAACCGGACGGAGAGTCACTGAAGCTTTCTTT,CASSLETGRRVTEAFF,.,TRBV5-6,.,TRBJ1-1
TGTGCCAGCAGTGAGGCGACACTAGAACCCGGGGAGCTGTTTTTT,CASSEATLEPGELFF,.,TRBV6-1,.,TRBJ2-2
TGCGCCAGCAGCCAAGATTGGGCTAGCGGGAGTCCTGAGCAGTTCTTC,CASSQDWASGSPEQFF,TRBD2,TRBV4-1,once,TRBJ2-1
TGTGCCAGCAGTGGAGAGACAGGGGGCTATCAGCCCCAGCATTTT,CASSGETGGYQPQHF,TRBD1,TRBV28,.,TRBJ1-5
TGTGCCAGCAGCTTCCCCGGGGAAGAGACCCAGTACTTC,CASSFPGEETQYF,.,TRBV11-2,.,TRBJ2-5
TGTGCCAGCAGTGACTCAAAAGCCGGGGAGCTGTTTTTT,CASSDSKAGELFF,.,TRBV6-4,once,TRBJ2-2
TGTGCCAGCATTCATAAAGCGGGAGCGTGGAATGAGCAGTTCTTC,CASIHKAGAWNEQFF,TRBD2,TRBV28,.,TRBJ2-1
TGTGCCAGCAGTTTTTTGAGCCAAGGACAAGGGACAGGGATTGTAGCTTTCTTT,CASSFLSQGQGTGIVAFF,TRBD1,TRBV28,.,TRBJ1-1
TGTGCCAGCAGCGTGGGACAGGGACATAGCACAGATACGCAGTATTTT,CASSVGQGHSTDTQYF,TRBD1,TRBV11-1,.,TRBJ2-3
TGCGCCAGCAGCTTAGGGGGGTCGAGGGAGCAGTTCTTC,CASSLGGSREQFF,.,TRBV5-1,.,TRBJ2-1
TGTGCCATCAGTGACGTTACAGGGGGCGCGGGCAATCAGCCCCAGCATTTT,CAISDVTGGAGNQPQHF,TRBD1,TRBV10-3,.,TRBJ1-5
TGTGCCAGCAGCTCTCACACGAACACTGAAGCTTTCTTT,CASSSHTNTEAFF,.,TRBV4-1,.,TRBJ1-1
TGCGCCAGCTCTCTGGTTCCGAGGGCGGGAGCCTACGAGCAGTACTTC,CASSLVPRAGAYEQYF,TRBD2,TRBV10-2,once,TRBJ2-7
TGTGCCACCGGACTGCTGGGGACTAGCGATAACGAGCAGTACTTC,CATGLLGTSDNEQYF,TRBD2,TRBV6-1,.,TRBJ2-7
TGTGCCAGCAGCTCCAGGGGCCCAGATACGCAGTATTTT,CASSSRGPDTQYF,.,TRBV7-9,.,TRBJ2-3
TGTGCCAGCAGTCCTTCGCCGTACGAGCAGTACTTC,CASSPSPYEQYF,.,TRBV28,few,TRBJ2-7
TGTGCCAGCAGGCAGTATCAGGGGGCAAACACTGAAGCTTTCTTT,CASRQYQGANTEAFF,TRBD1,TRBV6-6,.,TRBJ1-1
TGCGCCAGAACGACAGGGGGCTTTTTCCGAGAGCAGTACTTC,CARTTGGFFREQYF,TRBD1,TRBV23-1,once,TRBJ2-7
TGTGCCAGCAGCCCTAGTACTTGGGAGAGGAACACCGGGGAGCTGTTTTTT,CASSPSTWERNTGELFF,.,TRBV7-9,few,TRBJ2-2
TGTGCCAGCAGCTTCAGATACAGCACAGATACGCAGTATTTT,CASSFRYSTDTQYF,.,TRBV11-2,few,TRBJ2-3
TGCAGCGTGCCTGACAGGAAACGCCAAGAGACCCAGTACTTC,CSVPDRKRQETQYF,.,TRBV29-1,.,TRBJ2-5
TGTGCCAGCAGCTTGTTAGCGACCCGCACAGATACGCAGTATTTT,CASSLLATRTDTQYF,.,TRBV5-7,.,TRBJ2-3
TGTGCTAGTGGTCCACGGGGGTTCAAGCCCACGCGGGTCTATGGCTACACCTTC,CASGPRGFKPTRVYGYTF,.,TRBV12-5,once,TRBJ1-2
TGTGCCAGCTCCCAAGGGCCCTACGAGCAGTACTTC,CASSQGPYEQYF,.,TRBV18,large,TRBJ2-7
TGTGCCAGCAGCCTCTCCTTGTCCTCTGGGGCCAACGTCCTGACTTTC,CASSLSLSSGANVLTF,.,TRBV7-3,.,TRBJ2-6
TGTGCCACCAGCAGGGAGAGACTGTCTAATTCACCCCTCCACTTT,CATSRERLSNSPLHF,.,TRBV15,.,TRBJ1-6
TGTGCCAGCAGCCCATATGGAAGAGGGGGAACTAATGAAAAACTGTTTTTT,CASSPYGRGGTNEKLFF,.,TRBV7-6,.,TRBJ1-4
TGTGCCACCACTCAGACTAGCGGAATGTCCGAGACCCAGTACTTC,CATTQTSGMSETQYF,TRBD2,TRBV6-6,.,TRBJ2-5
TGTGCCAGCAGCGGGGGTCCAAATAGTGAGCAGTTCTTC,CASSGGPNSEQFF,.,TRBV7-3,.,TRBJ2-1
TGCGCCAGCAGCTTGCACCGGGCTCATCATGGCTACACCTTC,CASSLHRAHHGYTF,.,TRBV5-1,.,TRBJ1-2
TGTGCCAGCAGTGCCGGGACTGCCAATGAGCAGTTCTTC,CASSAGTANEQFF,.,TRBV7-3,few,TRBJ2-1
TGTGCCAGCAGTTTCGCGGGAGATAGTTCCTACGAGCAGTACTTC,CASSFAGDSSYEQYF,TRBD2,TRBV27,.,TRBJ2-7
TGTGCCAGCTCTCCGGACAGGGGCTATGAGCAGTTCTTC,CASSPDRGYEQFF,TRBD1,TRBV18,few,TRBJ2-1
TGTGCCAGCAGCCCGGACAGCCTAAATGAAAAACTGTTTTTT,CASSPDSLNEKLFF,.,TRBV28,once,TRBJ1-4
TGTGCCACCGCACCCCTGGGGGCGAACACCGGGGAGCTGTTTTTT,CATAPLGANTGELFF,.,TRBV6-1,few,TRBJ2-2
TGTGCCAGCAGTTTATCCCCCGGTGGTGGAAGTTCTGTATTGGGCCTCTATGGCTACACCTTC,CASSLSPGGGSSVLGLYGYTF,.,TRBV27,.,TRBJ1-2
TGTGCCATCAGTCCACAATCTGGGGCCAACGTCCTGACTTTC,CAISPQSGANVLTF,.,TRBV10-3,medium-sized,TRBJ2-6
TGTGCCAGCAGTAGAACTAGCGGGAGGGCAGAGACCCAGTACTTC,CASSRTSGRAETQYF,TRBD2,TRBV6-6,.,TRBJ2-5
TGCAGCGGAGGGGGCAGTAACTATGGCTACACCTTC,CSGGGSNYGYTF,TRBD1,TRBV29-1,.,TRBJ1-2
TGTGCCAGCAGCTTAGCTCAGGGCTACACTGAAGCTTTCTTT,CASSLAQGYTEAFF,.,TRBV7-3,few,TRBJ1-1
TGTGCCAGCAGCTCCCGATGGGGGACAGCAAATGGCTACACCTTC,CASSSRWGTANGYTF,TRBD1,TRBV7-8,.,TRBJ1-2
TGTGCCAGCAGCTTAGAACAGGGGGCGGTCTATGAGCAGTTCTTC,CASSLEQGAVYEQFF,TRBD1,TRBV11-3,.,TRBJ2-1
TGTGCCAGCAGTGGCGGGACACTAAACTATGGCTACACCTTC,CASSGGTLNYGYTF,.,TRBV6-1,.,TRBJ1-2
TGTGCCAGCAATAAACAAACAGATACGCAGTATTTT,CASNKQTDTQYF,.,TRBV2,.,TRBJ2-3
TGTGCCAGCAGTTTATCGGCGACAGGGTTCACAGATACGCAGTATTTT,CASSLSATGFTDTQYF,TRBD1,TRBV28,.,TRBJ2-3
TGTGCCTGGTGTGTCGGAGAGACCCAGTACTTC,CAWCVGETQYF,.,TRBV30,few,TRBJ2-5
TGTGCCAGCAGCAGGAACAGGGGGTGGACACAAGAGACCCAGTACTTC,CASSRNRGWTQETQYF,TRBD1,TRBV5-8,.,TRBJ2-5
TGTGCCATCACTAACGTCCCGAACGATGAGCAGTTCTTC,CAITNVPNDEQFF,.,TRBV10-3,few,TRBJ2-1
TGTGCCAGCAGCCCTCAACAGAAGCGGGCAACCCGTGATACGCAGTATTTT,CASSPQQKRATRDTQYF,.,TRBV5-4,.,TRBJ2-3
TGCGCCAGCCACGATCCAGACAGGGCCGAAGGGAAATTGAACACTGAAGCTTTCTTT,CASHDPDRAEGKLNTEAFF,TRBD1,TRBV23-1,.,TRBJ1-1